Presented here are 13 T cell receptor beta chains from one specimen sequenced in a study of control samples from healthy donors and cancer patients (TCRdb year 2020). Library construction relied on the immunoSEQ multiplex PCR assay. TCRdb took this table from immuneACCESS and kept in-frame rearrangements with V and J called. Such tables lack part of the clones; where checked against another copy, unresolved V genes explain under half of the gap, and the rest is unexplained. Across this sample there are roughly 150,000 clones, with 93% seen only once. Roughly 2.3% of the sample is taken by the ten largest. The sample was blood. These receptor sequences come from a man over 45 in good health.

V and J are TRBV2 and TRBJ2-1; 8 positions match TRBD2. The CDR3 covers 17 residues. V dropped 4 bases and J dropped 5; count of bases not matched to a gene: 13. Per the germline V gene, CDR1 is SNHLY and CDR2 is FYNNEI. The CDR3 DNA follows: TGTGCCAGCAGTGGACGACTGGTAGCGGGGCCGAACAATGAGCAGTTCTTC. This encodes CASSGRLVAGPNNEQFF. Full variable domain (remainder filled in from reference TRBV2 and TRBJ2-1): EPEVTQTPSHQVTQMGQEVILRCVPISNHLYFYWYRQILGQKVEFLVSFYNNEISEKSEIFDDQFSVERPDGSNFTLKIRSTKLEDSAMYFCASSGRLVAGPNNEQFFGPGTRLTVL.

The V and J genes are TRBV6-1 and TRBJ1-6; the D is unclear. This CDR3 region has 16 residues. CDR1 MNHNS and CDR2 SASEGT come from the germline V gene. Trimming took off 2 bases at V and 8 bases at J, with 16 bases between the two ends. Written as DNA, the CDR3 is TGTGCCAGCAGTGAACCATGGCAGGCTGTACATTCACCCCTCCACTTT. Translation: CASSEPWQAVHSPLHF.

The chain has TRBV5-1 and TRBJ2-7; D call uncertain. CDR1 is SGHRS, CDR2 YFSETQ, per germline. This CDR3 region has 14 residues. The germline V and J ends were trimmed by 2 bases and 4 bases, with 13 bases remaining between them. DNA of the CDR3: TGCGCCAGCAGCTTTAATAAGGGCGCGTACGAGCAGTACTTC. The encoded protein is CASSFNKGAYEQYF.

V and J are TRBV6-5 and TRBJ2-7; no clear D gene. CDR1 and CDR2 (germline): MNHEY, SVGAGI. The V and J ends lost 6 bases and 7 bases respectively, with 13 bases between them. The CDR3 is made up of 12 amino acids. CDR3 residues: CASRGSLGEQYF. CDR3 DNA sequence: TGTGCCAGCAGAGGATCACTGGGGGAGCAGTACTTC.

The CDR3 nucleotides are TGTGCCAGCAGCTTAGTAAGGGAGGAGTTCTTC. Residues: CASSLVREEFF. The chain carries TRBV7-9 and TRBJ2-1, with D possibly being TRBD2 (6 bases). V dropped 1 base and J dropped 14 bases, with 9 bases sitting between them. The CDR3 has 11 residues. Germline V gene sequence: CDR1 SEHNR, CDR2 FQNEAQ (reference sequence).

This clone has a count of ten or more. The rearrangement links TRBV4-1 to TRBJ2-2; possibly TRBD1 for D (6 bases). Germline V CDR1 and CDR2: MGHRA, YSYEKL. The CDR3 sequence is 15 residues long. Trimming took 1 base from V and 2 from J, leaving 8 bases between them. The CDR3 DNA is TGCGCCAGCAGCCAAGGACAGGCTAACACCGGGGAGCTGTTTTTT. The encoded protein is CASSQGQANTGELFF.

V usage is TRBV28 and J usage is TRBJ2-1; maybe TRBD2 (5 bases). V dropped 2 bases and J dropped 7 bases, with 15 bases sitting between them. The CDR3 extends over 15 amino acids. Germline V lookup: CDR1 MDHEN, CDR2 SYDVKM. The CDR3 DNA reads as TGTGCCAGCAGTTTAGGTGAGGGAGCCAGAAATGAGCAGTTCTTC. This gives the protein CASSLGEGARNEQFF.

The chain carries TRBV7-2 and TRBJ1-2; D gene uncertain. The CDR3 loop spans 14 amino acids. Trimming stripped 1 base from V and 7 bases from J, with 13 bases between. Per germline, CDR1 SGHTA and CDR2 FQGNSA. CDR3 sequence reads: CASSLVSDRRGYTF. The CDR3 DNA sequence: TGTGCCAGCAGCTTAGTTTCGGACCGGCGTGGCTACACCTTC. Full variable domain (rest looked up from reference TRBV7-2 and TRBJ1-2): GAGVSQSPSNKVTEKGKDVELRCDPISGHTALYWYRQSLGQGLEFLIYFQGNSAPDKSGLPSDRFSAERTGGSVSTLTIQRTQQEDSAVYLCASSLVSDRRGYTFGSGTRLTVV.

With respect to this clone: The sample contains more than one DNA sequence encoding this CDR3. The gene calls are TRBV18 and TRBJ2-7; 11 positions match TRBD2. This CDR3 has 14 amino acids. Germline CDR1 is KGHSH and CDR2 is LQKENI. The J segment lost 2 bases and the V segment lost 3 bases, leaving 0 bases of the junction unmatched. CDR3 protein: CASSPTSGTYEQYF. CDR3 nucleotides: TGTGCCAGCTCACCGACTAGCGGGACCTACGAGCAGTACTTC.

CDR3 loop: CASSYRGPGTEAFF. The CDR3 DNA is TGTGCCAGCAGTTACAGGGGGCCGGGCACTGAAGCTTTCTTT. The J gene is TRBJ1-1, the V gene TRBV11-3, with 9 bases fitting TRBD1. V shed 6 bases, J shed 4 bases, and the junction held 6 bases outside the gene matches. The CDR3 extends over 14 amino acids. CDR1 and CDR2 (germline): SGHNT, YENEEA.

CDR3 bases: TGCGCCAGCAGCCCCCCCGGGGTCAATGAAAAACTGTTTTTT. Residues: CASSPPGVNEKLFF. The chain carries TRBV5-1 and TRBJ1-4; D is uncertain. The V and J ends lost 4 bases and 5 bases respectively, with 12 bases between them. The CDR3 covers 14 residues. Germline values: CDR1 SGHRS, CDR2 YFSETQ.

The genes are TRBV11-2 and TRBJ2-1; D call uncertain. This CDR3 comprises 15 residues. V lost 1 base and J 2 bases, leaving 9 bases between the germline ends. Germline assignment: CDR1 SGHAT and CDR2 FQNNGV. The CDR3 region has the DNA TGTGCCAGCAGCTTAGCGGGCGGAACCTACAATGAGCAGTTCTTC. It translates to CASSLAGGTYNEQFF.

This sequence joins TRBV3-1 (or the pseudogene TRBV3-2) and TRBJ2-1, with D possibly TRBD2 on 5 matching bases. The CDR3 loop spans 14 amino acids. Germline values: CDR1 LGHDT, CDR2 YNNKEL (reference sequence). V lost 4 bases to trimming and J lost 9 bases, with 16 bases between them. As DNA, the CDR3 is TGTGCCAGCAGCCGTCGCGGGCGGAGTAGTGAGCAGTTCTTC. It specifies CASSRRGRSSEQFF.